This is a list of T cell receptor beta chains from one sample in a study of OX40 agonist ivuxolimab in advanced cancers. The assay was immunoSEQ multiplex PCR, and TCRdb's table has in-frame clones only and misses some. The profile shows 65,000 or so clones, 70% to 90% of them singletons. The sample was CD4+ or CD8+ T cells sorted from blood, taken in a trial of the OX40 agonist ivuxolimab. These receptors all stem from an adult with an advanced solid tumor such as melanoma, head and neck, liver or kidney cancer. Both conserved end residues are trimmed from each CDR3. Only some rows state a clone size, as once, few, many or a class for expanded clones.

TRBJ2-7 | 13 | TRBV7-8 | . | ASSLGGRGAYEQY
TRBJ1-3 | 11 | TRBV7-2 | . | ASSLSQGNTIY
TRBJ1-3 | 16 | TRBV18 | . | ASSPPVGQAATGNTIY
TRBJ2-1 | 11 | TRBV7-2 | . | ASSWGLNNEQF
TRBJ1-2 | 15 | TRBV28 | once | ASSSSKSGTGIYGYT
TRBJ1-1 | 10 | TRBV6-5 | . | ATLLPKGGAF
TRBJ2-3 | 13 | TRBV5-1 | . | ASSLAGGPGGYEY
TRBJ2-7 | 13 | TRBV5-6 | . | ASSSPGTPSYEQY
TRBJ2-1 | 12 | TRBV10-3 | once | AISESPGNNEQF
TRBJ1-5 | 11 | TRBV10-3 | few | AITGDIGQPQH
TRBJ1-6 | 13 | TRBV7-3 | . | ASSQGMTYNSPLH